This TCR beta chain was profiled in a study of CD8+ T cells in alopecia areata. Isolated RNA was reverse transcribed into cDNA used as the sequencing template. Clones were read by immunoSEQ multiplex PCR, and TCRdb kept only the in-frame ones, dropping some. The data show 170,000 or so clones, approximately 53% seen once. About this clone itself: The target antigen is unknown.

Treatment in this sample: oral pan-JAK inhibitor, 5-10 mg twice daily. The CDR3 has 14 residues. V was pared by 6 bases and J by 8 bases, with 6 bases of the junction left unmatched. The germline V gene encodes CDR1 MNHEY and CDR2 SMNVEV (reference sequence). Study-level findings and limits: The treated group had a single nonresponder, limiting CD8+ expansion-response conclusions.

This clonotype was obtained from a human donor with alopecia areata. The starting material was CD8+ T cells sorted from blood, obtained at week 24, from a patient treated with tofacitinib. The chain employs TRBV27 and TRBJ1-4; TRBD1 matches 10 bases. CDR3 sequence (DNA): TGTGCCAGCAGCAGACAGGGGGCCGGGGAAAAACTGTTTTTT. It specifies CASSRQGAGEKLFF.